The clone carrying this TCR beta chain was seen only once. The antigen remains unidentified. This sample stems from a study of OX40 agonist ivuxolimab in advanced cancers. Study-wide background: At 0.01 to 10 mg/kg, ivuxolimab was administered intravenously to patients every 2 weeks. Cancers in dose escalation were hepatocellular, melanoma, renal cell and head and neck. Findings and limits, study-wide: In the 0.1 to 3.0 mg/kg range, CD4+ and CD8+ blood T cells had expanded clonally by week 6. CD8+ T cells (on average) carried more expanded clones than CD4+ T cells.

Clones were read by immunoSEQ multiplex PCR, and TCRdb kept only the in-frame ones, dropping some. The sample includes roughly 34,000 clones, around 83% of them seen just once. V was cut by 4 bases and J by 4 bases, with 8 bases left in between. The CDR3 is 13 amino acids. Germline V gives CDR1 MNHNS, CDR2 SASEGT. This chain links TRBV6-1 with TRBJ1-5; TRBD1 might be the D (5 bases). The TCR sequence derives from an adult with an advanced solid tumor such as melanoma, head and neck, liver or kidney cancer. The source material was CD4+ or CD8+ T cells sorted from blood, sampled in a trial of the OX40 agonist ivuxolimab. The CDR3 nucleotides read TGTGCCAGCAGTGGACAGCAAAATCAGCCCCAGCATTTT. The encoded protein is CASSGQQNQPQHF.